This passage covers 24 T cell receptor beta chains from one sample sequenced in a study of blood T cell repertoires in COVID-19. Method: immunoSEQ multiplex PCR; TCRdb's copy keeps in-frame clones and lacks some. The sample has about 310,000 clones, over 80% seen once. Sequencing was done on a sample of PBMCs or T cells enriched from blood (not recorded which). The receptors originated from a woman between 18 and 29 years old who had recovered from COVID-19.

The V gene is TRBV28, the J gene TRBJ1-1; the D gene is possibly TRBD1 (5 bases). The germline gives CDR1 MDHEN, CDR2 SYDVKM. V was trimmed by 3 bases and J by 10 bases, leaving 12 bases between them. The length of the CDR3 is 12 residues. CDR3 DNA sequence: TGTGCCAGCAGTTTGCGGTTCAGGGCAGCTTTCTTT. The encoded protein is CASSLRFRAAFF. The full variable domain, completed using reference TRBV28 and TRBJ1-1, is DVKVTQSSRYLVKRTGEKVFLECVQDMDHENMFWYRQDPGLGLRLIYFSYDVKMKEKGDIPEGYSVSREKKERFSLILESASTNQTSMYLCASSLRFRAAFFGQGTRLTVV.

V is TRBV5-1 and J is TRBJ2-3; perhaps TRBD2 as D (6 bases). The V and J ends lost 1 base and 4 bases respectively, with 10 bases between them. CDR1 is SGHRS and CDR2 is YFSETQ in the germline V gene. The CDR3 extends over 14 amino acids. The CDR3 DNA reads as TGCGCCAGCAGCTTGTTAGGGACTGCAGATACGCAGTATTTT. Translated: CASSLLGTADTQYF.

This chain uses TRBV7-8 with TRBJ1-5; D perhaps matches TRBD1 (6 bases). Germline lookup yields CDR1 SGHVS and CDR2 FQNEAQ. V lost 5 bases and J 7 bases, leaving 15 bases between the germline ends. This CDR3 is 14 amino acids long. CDR3 residues: CASSQRRGQQPQHF. The CDR3 DNA is TGTGCCAGCAGCCAGAGACGGGGACAACAGCCCCAGCATTTT.

The chain carries TRBV4-3 and TRBJ1-1, with no clear D. The CDR3 is 14 amino acids. The germline gives CDR1 LGHNA, CDR2 YSLEER. Trimming cost V 1 base and J 4 bases, with 10 bases left between them. CDR3 coding DNA: TGCGCCAGCAGCCAAGCTCTAGTGGTCACTGAAGCTTTCTTT. This encodes CASSQALVVTEAFF.

V usage is TRBV27 and J usage is TRBJ2-5, with D unresolved. Per germline, CDR1 MNHEY and CDR2 SMNVEV (reference sequence). V shed 3 bases and J shed 5 bases, with 10 bases lying between them. The CDR3 is 13 residues long. CDR3 loop: CASSFRFAETQYF. CDR3 DNA sequence: TGTGCCAGCAGTTTTCGATTCGCGGAGACCCAGTACTTC.

Here the CDR3 reads CASSLNRGRSTDTQYF. The CDR3 bases are TGTGCCAGCAGTCTCAATCGGGGGAGAAGCACAGATACGCAGTATTTT. V is TRBV28 and J is TRBJ2-3, with a weak D call TRBD2 (6 bases). The CDR3 sequence is 16 residues long. Germline V lookup: CDR1 MDHEN, CDR2 SYDVKM. Trimming removed 5 bases from V and 0 bases from J, with 15 bases in between. Full variable domain (outside the CDR3, taken from reference TRBV28 and TRBJ2-3): DVKVTQSSRYLVKRTGEKVFLECVQDMDHENMFWYRQDPGLGLRLIYFSYDVKMKEKGDIPEGYSVSREKKERFSLILESASTNQTSMYLCASSLNRGRSTDTQYFGPGTRLTVL.

The chain carries TRBV5-8 and TRBJ1-2, with a possible D match to TRBD1 (6 bases). Per the germline V gene, CDR1 is SGHTS and CDR2 is YDEGEE. CDR3 length equals 16 residues. The V gene lost 1 base and the J gene lost 3 bases, with 16 bases spanning the gap. The CDR3 nucleotides are TGTGCCAGCAGCTTGTATCAGGGGATGCTAGACTATGGCTACACCTTC. Translating gives CASSLYQGMLDYGYTF.

The rearrangement links TRBV7-9 to TRBJ1-1, with a weak D call TRBD1 (5 bases). CDR3 size: 15 residues. V was pared by 2 bases and J by 7 bases, with 17 bases between. Per the germline V gene, CDR1 is SEHNR and CDR2 is FQNEAQ (reference sequence). This CDR3 reads CASSLRTIGQGEAFF. The CDR3 nucleotides read TGTGCCAGCAGCTTAAGGACTATCGGCCAGGGTGAAGCTTTCTTT.

This clone has only a few counts. CDR3: CASSLAGDSYNEQFF. CDR3 sequence (DNA): TGTGCCAGCAGCTTGGCCGGGGACTCCTACAATGAGCAGTTCTTC. The chain carries TRBV5-4 and TRBJ2-1, with D possibly TRBD2 on 5 matching bases. The CDR3 spans 15 residues. Germline values: CDR1 SGHNT, CDR2 YYREEE (reference sequence). The germline V and J ends were trimmed by 0 bases and 0 bases, with 7 bases remaining between them.

V is TRBV28 and J is TRBJ1-1; 7 bases align to TRBD1. V gave up 3 bases and J gave up 8 bases; unmatched junction bases: 12. The V gene's germline CDR1 is MDHEN and CDR2 SYDVKM. The CDR3 extends over 15 amino acids. The CDR3 DNA sequence: TGTGCCAGCAGTTTGGCCTCAGGGGGTGCTCGGGAAGCTTTCTTT. The encoded protein is CASSLASGGAREAFF. Drawing the rest from reference TRBV28 and TRBJ1-1, the complete variable domain is DVKVTQSSRYLVKRTGEKVFLECVQDMDHENMFWYRQDPGLGLRLIYFSYDVKMKEKGDIPEGYSVSREKKERFSLILESASTNQTSMYLCASSLASGGAREAFFGQGTRLTVV.

V usage is TRBV7-2 and J usage is TRBJ1-4, with a weak D call TRBD1 (5 bases). The ends were cut back, 0 bases at V and 0 bases at J, with 11 bases in the middle. Per germline, CDR1 SGHTA and CDR2 FQGNSA. This CDR3 contains 17 residues. The CDR3 here is CASSLAPGPSTNEKLFF. The CDR3 DNA follows: TGTGCCAGCAGCTTAGCGCCAGGGCCTTCAACTAATGAAAAACTGTTTTTT.

The chain links TRBV6-5 to TRBJ1-5; D remains unclear. This CDR3 spans 15 amino acids. CDR1 MNHEY and CDR2 SVGAGI come from the germline V gene. V lost 7 bases, J lost 0 bases, and 13 bases lay in between. The CDR3 region is CASIPGPYSNQPQHF. CDR3 nucleotides: TGTGCCAGCATCCCTGGTCCCTATAGCAATCAGCCCCAGCATTTT.

This clone appeared a few times. V gene TRBV10-3 combines with J gene TRBJ1-3, with 7 nucleotides matching TRBD1. Germline-derived CDR1 and CDR2 are ENHRY and SYGVKD. V lost 8 bases, J lost 0 bases, and 7 bases stayed unmatched. This CDR3 contains 15 residues. The CDR3 bases are TGTGCCATCGGCATAGGGGGCCCCTCTGGAAACACCATATATTTT. Translated, it gives CAIGIGGPSGNTIYF.

The chain links TRBV5-6 to TRBJ1-1; no clear D gene. V was clipped by 2 bases and J by 1 base, with 9 bases between them. This CDR3 has 14 residues. CDR1 is SGHDT, CDR2 YYEEEE, per germline. CDR3 in amino acids: CASSFGRGNTEAFF. The CDR3 bases are TGTGCCAGCAGCTTCGGGCGGGGGAACACTGAAGCTTTCTTT.

V and J are TRBV10-3 and TRBJ1-1; 8 nucleotides match TRBD1. Germline CDR1 ENHRY, CDR2 SYGVKD. With 0 bases clipped from V and 11 bases from J, the junction kept 11 bases outside the gene matches. The CDR3 is 15 residues long. CDR3 nucleotide sequence: TGTGCCATCAGTGAGTCGACAGGGGTTGGGGAAGAGGCTTTCTTT. Translated, it gives CAISESTGVGEEAFF.

The chain employs TRBV28 and TRBJ1-5, with 9 bases aligning to TRBD1. This CDR3 is 14 amino acids long. Per germline, CDR1 MDHEN and CDR2 SYDVKM. V lost 3 bases, J lost 9 bases, and 6 bases stayed unmatched. This CDR3 is CASSLGQGVWPQHF. DNA of the CDR3: TGTGCCAGCAGTTTGGGACAGGGTGTGTGGCCCCAGCATTTT.

As concerns this clone: At the DNA level, this CDR3 is encoded by other sequences in the same sample as well. The genes are TRBV9 and TRBJ2-1, with D perhaps TRBD1 (6 bases). Looked up from germline, CDR1 is SGDLS and CDR2 is YYNGEE. This CDR3 comprises 16 residues. With 0 bases removed from V and 4 bases from J, the gap between germline ends came to 14 bases. This chain's CDR3 is CASSVVGGRGYNEQFF. In DNA form, the CDR3 reads TGTGCCAGCAGCGTAGTTGGGGGCCGCGGGTACAATGAGCAGTTCTTC.

The rearrangement uses TRBV5-1 and TRBJ2-7, with D perhaps matching TRBD1 (6 bases). This CDR3 is built from 14 residues. Trimming cost V 0 bases and J 3 bases, with 10 bases left between them. Germline V gives CDR1 SGHRS, CDR2 YFSETQ. The CDR3 is CASSLVAGVYEQYF. The CDR3, as DNA: TGCGCCAGCAGCTTGGTGGCAGGGGTCTACGAGCAGTACTTC.

The genes are TRBV4-1 and TRBJ1-2; weak D call: TRBD1 (5 bases). CDR1 MGHRA and CDR2 YSYEKL come from the germline V gene. The CDR3 consists of 15 residues. The V and J ends lost 0 bases and 4 bases respectively, with 12 bases between them. CDR3 nucleotide sequence: TGCGCCAGCAGCCAAGATAGGGGTTTTTTCTATGGCTACACCTTC. Translated, it gives CASSQDRGFFYGYTF.

As DNA, the CDR3 is TGTGCCAGCAGCTTAGACAGCCTTCGGACTGAAGCTTTCTTT. This translates into CASSLDSLRTEAFF. The chain recombines TRBV7-2 with TRBJ1-1; the D is unclear. The CDR3 length is 14 residues. Germline CDR1 is SGHTA and CDR2 is FQGNSA. The ends were cut back, 1 base at V and 5 bases at J, with 11 bases in the middle.

Only a few counts were recorded for this clone. The chain links TRBV14 to TRBJ1-3; D remains ambiguous. V gave up 2 bases and J gave up 0 bases, with 8 bases separating them. CDR1 is SGHDN and CDR2 is FVKESK in the germline V gene. The CDR3 has 15 amino acids. The CDR3 sequence: CASSQMRSSGNTIYF. For the CDR3, the DNA is TGTGCCAGCAGCCAAATGCGGAGCTCTGGAAACACCATATATTTT.

The CDR3 spells CASSLDPVGQPNEKLFF. In nucleotides, the CDR3 is TGTGCCAGCAGCTTAGACCCCGTGGGACAGCCGAATGAAAAACTGTTTTTT. The rearrangement links TRBV7-2 to TRBJ1-4; the match to TRBD1 covers 7 bases. Trimming at V came to 1 base and at J to 5 bases, leaving 10 bases not matched to a gene. From germline, CDR1 is SGHTA and CDR2 FQGNSA. This CDR3 contains 17 residues.

The gene calls are TRBV18 and TRBJ2-1; 9 bases are shared with TRBD2. Germline V gives CDR1 KGHSH, CDR2 LQKENI. The CDR3 is 16 residues long. J was trimmed by 7 bases and V by 2 bases; bases with no gene match: 9. The CDR3 region has the DNA TGTGCCAGCTCACCATCTAGGGGTAGCGGGGGTAATGAGCAGTTCTTC. Translating gives CASSPSRGSGGNEQFF.

This sequence joins TRBV30 and TRBJ2-5; D unresolved. V shed 3 bases and J shed 7 bases, with 12 bases lying between them. The V gene's germline CDR1 is GTSNPN and CDR2 SVGIG (reference sequence). This CDR3 comprises 12 residues. The CDR3: CAWSPYLGTQYF. CDR3 DNA: TGTGCCTGGAGCCCTTACCTCGGGACCCAGTACTTC.